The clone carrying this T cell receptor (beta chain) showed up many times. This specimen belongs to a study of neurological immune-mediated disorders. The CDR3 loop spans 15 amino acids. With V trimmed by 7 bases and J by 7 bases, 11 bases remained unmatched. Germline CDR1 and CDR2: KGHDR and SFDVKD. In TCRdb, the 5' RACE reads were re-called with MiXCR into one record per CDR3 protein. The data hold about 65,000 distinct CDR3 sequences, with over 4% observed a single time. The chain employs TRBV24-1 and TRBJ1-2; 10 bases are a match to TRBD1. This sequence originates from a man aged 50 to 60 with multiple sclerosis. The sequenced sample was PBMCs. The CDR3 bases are TGTGCCACCAGACCCTCGGGACAGGGGATTACTGGCTACACCTTC. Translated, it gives CATRPSGQGITGYTF.